A selection of T cell receptor beta chains follows, all from one sample in a study of shared T cell receptors in the human thymus. Using immunoSEQ multiplex PCR, the repertoire was profiled, and TCRdb retains in-frame clones only, with some absent. The sample consists of some 720,000 clones, over 75% of them appearing once. Separately, the same data were catalogued under a study of human thymus T cells.

The sample was thymocytes. Receptors were obtained from a boy younger than two with a congenital heart defect. Both conserved end residues are part of each CDR3. Each record gives: clone size, V gene, D gene, J gene, CDR3 DNA, CDR3 protein. D genes are given only for firm matches. The size entry is marked missing in some rows and otherwise reads once, few, many or a size class.

.,TRBV14,TRBD1,TRBJ2-7,TGTGCCAGCAGCCAAGAAGGGACAGGGGTTAGCGGGGAGTCCTACGAGCAGTACTTC,CASSQEGTGVSGESYEQYF
.,TRBV7-2,TRBD2,TRBJ2-1,TGTGCCAGCAGCCCTGGCGGGAGGATAAACAATGAGCAGTTCTTC,CASSPGGRINNEQFF
.,TRBV19,.,TRBJ1-2,TGTGCCAGTAGCATACTCCCAAAGGGGTCGGATGGCTACACCTTC,CASSILPKGSDGYTF
.,TRBV25-1,.,TRBJ2-7,TGTGCCAGCAGTGAATCCCGTGACGCGACAGTGAACGAGCAGTACTTC,CASSESRDATVNEQYF
once,TRBV11-2,TRBD2,TRBJ2-1,TGTGCCAGCAGCCTGGGGCCTAGCGGCTCCTACAATGAGCAGTTCTTC,CASSLGPSGSYNEQFF
.,TRBV28,.,TRBJ1-1,TGTGCCAGCAGTTTATTCTCGGGGAACACTGAAGCTTTCTTT,CASSLFSGNTEAFF
.,TRBV10-2,TRBD1,TRBJ2-3,TGCGCCAGCAGTGAGTCAGGGGGCCGCACAGATACGCAGTATTTT,CASSESGGRTDTQYF
.,TRBV6-4,TRBD1,TRBJ2-1,TGTGCCAGCAGTGAGACGGACAGGCCAACCAATGAGCAGTTCTTC,CASSETDRPTNEQFF
.,TRBV14,TRBD1,TRBJ2-7,TGTGCCAGCAGCCAAGATACCCCTACAGGGGGCAACGACGAGCAGTACTTC,CASSQDTPTGGNDEQYF
.,TRBV28,TRBD1,TRBJ2-7,TGTGCCAGCAGCTCCTCTGGGACAGGTCTCTCCTACGAGCAGTACTTC,CASSSSGTGLSYEQYF
.,TRBV14,TRBD2,TRBJ2-5,TGTGCCAGCAGCCTAAGCGTCTGGACTAGCGGGAATGGTGTCCAAGAGACCCAGTACTTC,CASSLSVWTSGNGVQETQYF
.,TRBV20-1,.,TRBJ2-7,TGCAGTGCTAGTTTCTCGGGGGAGCAGTACTTC,CSASFSGEQYF
.,TRBV7-9,.,TRBJ2-7,TGTGCCAGCACCCCAGGAACGGCGCCAACCCATCGGGAGCAGTACTTC,CASTPGTAPTHREQYF
.,TRBV23-1,TRBD1,TRBJ2-2,TGCGCCAGCAAACCTGACAGGGTCACCGGGGAGCTGTTTTTT,CASKPDRVTGELFF
.,TRBV7-2,TRBD1,TRBJ1-3,TGTGCCAGCAGCCAAGGGACAGGGAGGCAAGGAAACACCATATATTTT,CASSQGTGRQGNTIYF
.,TRBV4-1,.,TRBJ1-5,TGCGCCAGCAGCCAAGAAAGGGGTGGGAATCAGCCCCAGCATTTT,CASSQERGGNQPQHF
.,TRBV7-3,TRBD1,TRBJ1-2,TGTGCCAGCAGCTTAGGACAGGGACCCTATGGCTACACCTTC,CASSLGQGPYGYTF
few,TRBV5-6,.,TRBJ1-3,TGTGCCAGCAGCTTGGCAGGGGCTGGAAACACCATATATTTT,CASSLAGAGNTIYF
.,TRBV4-1,TRBD2,TRBJ2-3,TGCGCCAGCAGCCACTTAGCGGGAGGTCCACGGGATACGCAGTATTTT,CASSHLAGGPRDTQYF
few,TRBV19,.,TRBJ1-1,TGTGCCAGTAGTACACAACCCCTCGGATTGGAGCCGAACACTGAAGCTTTCTTT,CASSTQPLGLEPNTEAFF
.,TRBV27,TRBD2,TRBJ2-3,TGTGCCAGCAGTTCGGGACTAGCGGGAGGTTACAGCACAGATACGCAGTATTTT,CASSSGLAGGYSTDTQYF
.,TRBV27,TRBD2,TRBJ2-7,TGTGCCAGCAGTGCCACTAGCGGCCCTCGATACGAGCAGTACTTC,CASSATSGPRYEQYF
.,TRBV27,TRBD2,TRBJ2-1,TGTGCCAGCAGTTTAGGACGGAAACTAGCGGGAGGCGGCGATGAGCAGTTCTTC,CASSLGRKLAGGGDEQFF
.,TRBV7-1,TRBD2,TRBJ2-2,TGTGCCAGCAGCCCAGCGTACCTAGGACCGGGACTAGCGGGAGGCCACGCGAACACCGGGGAGCTGTTTTTT,CASSPAYLGPGLAGGHANTGELFF
.,TRBV9,TRBD2,TRBJ2-2,TGTGCCAGCAGCCATGCAACGGGGGGGGGAAACACCGGGGAGCTGTTTTTT,CASSHATGGGNTGELFF
.,TRBV9,.,TRBJ2-7,TGTGCCAGCAGCGACACAGGGAACGAGCAGTACTTC,CASSDTGNEQYF
.,TRBV6-1,TRBD1,TRBJ2-3,TGTGCCAGCAGTGAACGGACAGGCAGCACAGATACGCAGTATTTT,CASSERTGSTDTQYF
.,TRBV5-6,TRBD1,TRBJ1-6,TGTGCCAGCAGCCCGACAGGGGATTCACCCCTCCACTTT,CASSPTGDSPLHF
.,TRBV4-2,TRBD2,TRBJ2-2,TGTGCCAGCAGCCAAGATTTAGGGCTAGCGGGAGCAGGTACCGGGGAGCTGTTTTTT,CASSQDLGLAGAGTGELFF
few,TRBV7-2,.,TRBJ1-5,TGTGCCAGCAGCTTAGCGCGTAGCGATCAGCCCCAGCATTTT,CASSLARSDQPQHF
.,TRBV7-2,TRBD2,TRBJ2-1,TGTGCCAGCAGCCCCCTGACTAGCGGACGGGTCGATGAGCAGTTCTTC,CASSPLTSGRVDEQFF
once,TRBV5-1,.,TRBJ1-1,TGCGCCCGCCCAGGGTTAATGAACACTGAAGCTTTCTTT,CARPGLMNTEAFF
.,TRBV5-1,TRBD1,TRBJ1-2,TGCGCCAGCAGCCCCAGGCCGGGACAGAACTATGGCTACACCTTC,CASSPRPGQNYGYTF
.,TRBV6-5,.,TRBJ1-1,TGTGCCAGCAGTTACATTTTTAGCACTGAAGCTTTCTTT,CASSYIFSTEAFF
.,TRBV27,.,TRBJ2-1,TGTGCCAGCAGTTTGGGTCGACTACACGGGGGTAATGAGCAGTTCTTC,CASSLGRLHGGNEQFF
.,TRBV28,.,TRBJ2-7,TGTGCCAGCAGTTTGCGCCCCTACAGGGTTGGAGAGCAGTACTTC,CASSLRPYRVGEQYF
.,TRBV7-2,TRBD2,TRBJ2-7,TGTGCCAGCAGCTGTAAGACTAGCGGGAGCCTCGAGCAGTACTTC,CASSCKTSGSLEQYF
.,TRBV27,TRBD1,TRBJ2-1,TGTGCCAGTACCCGGGACAGGGACTACAATGAGCAGTTCTTC,CASTRDRDYNEQFF
.,TRBV2,.,TRBJ2-5,TGTGCCAGCAGGGGGAGGCTCCGGCAAGAGACCCAGTACTTC,CASRGRLRQETQYF
.,TRBV5-6,.,TRBJ1-4,TGTGCCAGCAGCCCCGGGTCAGTTAATGAAAAACTGTTTTTT,CASSPGSVNEKLFF
.,TRBV7-8,TRBD2,TRBJ2-7,TGTGCCAGCAGCTCCAAACGCGGGAGAATGTACTTC,CASSSKRGRMYF
.,TRBV10-3,.,TRBJ2-3,TGTGCCACCCTACGACAGGACACAAGCACAGATACGCAGTATTTT,CATLRQDTSTDTQYF